Listed here are 13 T cell receptor beta chains from one sample, sequenced in a study of cytomegalovirus exposure and HLA in healthy donors. The PCR used 60 Vbeta and 13 Jbeta primers. Data came from immunoSEQ multiplex PCR; TCRdb stores just in-frame clones and leaves some out. The sample holds roughly 120,000 clones, about three quarters seen once. Sequencing was performed on PBMCs. These TCRs come from a woman in her thirties or forties in good health and CMV-seropositive.

The chain recombines TRBV14 with TRBJ2-6, with D possibly being TRBD2 (6 bases). V gave up 1 base and J gave up 2 bases, with 12 bases separating them. From germline, CDR1 is SGHDN and CDR2 FVKESK. CDR3 length equals 17 residues. This CDR3 is CASSQVRGDPGANVLTF. The CDR3 bases are TGTGCCAGCAGCCAAGTCCGCGGGGACCCTGGGGCCAACGTCCTGACTTTC.

This chain links TRBV6-1 with TRBJ2-1; 10 bases agree with TRBD2. Trimming removed 10 bases from V and 4 bases from J; junction bases left unmatched: 7. Per the germline V gene, CDR1 is MNHNS and CDR2 is SASEGT. CDR3 length: 14 residues. In DNA form, the CDR3 reads TGTGCCATCTTCGGACTAGCGGATTACAATGAGCAGTTCTTC. Translation: CAIFGLADYNEQFF.

The V call is TRBV2, the J call TRBJ1-5; 9 bases agree with TRBD1. The CDR3 extends over 15 amino acids. J lost 6 bases, V lost 8 bases, and 11 bases had no gene match. In germline, CDR1 is SNHLY, CDR2 FYNNEI. The CDR3 spells CASRTGQGIVQPQHF. The CDR3 nucleotides read TGTGCCAGCCGGACGGGACAGGGAATCGTTCAGCCCCAGCATTTT.

The chain couples TRBV10-1 to TRBJ1-1, with a weak D call TRBD1 (5 bases). The V gene lost 3 bases and the J gene lost 2 bases, with 13 bases spanning the gap. There are 15 residues in the CDR3. Germline V gene lookup returns CDR1 WNHNN and CDR2 SYGVQD (reference sequence). The CDR3 nucleotides read TGCGCCAGCAGTGAAACAGGATTATGCAACACTGAAGCTTTCTTT. Translation gives CASSETGLCNTEAFF.

The V and J genes are TRBV7-2 and TRBJ1-5; no clear D. The CDR3 has 14 amino acids. Germline assignment: CDR1 SGHTA and CDR2 FQGNSA. V was clipped by 7 bases and J by 0 bases, with 10 bases between them. The CDR3 loop reads CASTLGSSNQPQHF. In DNA form, the CDR3 reads TGTGCCAGCACCCTCGGGAGTAGCAATCAGCCCCAGCATTTT.

The rearrangement links TRBV1 to TRBJ2-1; the table's D call, TRBD1, was not checked against the DNA. TRBV1 is deemed a pseudogene. This CDR3 has 15 residues. The CDR3 region is CTSRKGGRSYNEQFF. The DNA of the CDR3 is TGCACCAGCAGGAAAGGGGGACGGTCCTACAATGAGCAGTTCTTC.

A few counts support this clone. The chain is built from TRBV6-6 and TRBJ1-5; 9 nucleotides agree with TRBD1. CDR1 and CDR2 (germline): MNHNY, SVGAGI (reference sequence). Unmatched junction bases numbered 9, after V lost 5 bases and J lost 7 bases. The CDR3 is made up of 15 amino acids. The CDR3 spells CASSRLQGAEQPQHF. DNA of the CDR3: TGTGCCAGCAGTAGACTACAGGGGGCCGAGCAGCCCCAGCATTTT.

The CDR3 region is CASSSTTAQPGNTEAFF. The DNA of the CDR3 is TGTGCCAGCAGCTCGACCACTGCCCAGCCGGGGAACACTGAAGCTTTCTTT. The V call is TRBV4-2, the J call TRBJ1-1, with D uncertain. The CDR3 runs to 17 residues. The V end lost 5 bases, the J end lost 1 base, and 20 bases lay between the germline ends. Germline V gives CDR1 LGHNA, CDR2 YNFKEQ.

The chain's CDR3 is CASSLTGETEAFF. The CDR3 DNA reads TGCGCCAGCAGCCTTACAGGGGAAACTGAAGCTTTCTTT. The genes are TRBV4-3 and TRBJ1-1; 7 bases agree with TRBD1. J lost 5 bases, V lost 4 bases, and 4 bases had no gene match. The germline V gene encodes CDR1 LGHNA and CDR2 YSLEER. The CDR3 length is 13 residues.

V and J are TRBV9 and TRBJ1-2; D is uncertain. The CDR3 runs 14 residues. CDR1 and CDR2 from the germline V gene are SGDLS and YYNGEE. V shed 0 bases and J shed 0 bases, with 6 bases lying between them. CDR3 coding DNA: TGTGCCAGCAGCGTAGGACGGGCTAACTATGGCTACACCTTC. Encoded protein: CASSVGRANYGYTF.

The gene calls are TRBV27 and TRBJ1-1, with D possibly matching TRBD1 (6 bases). The CDR3 runs 14 residues. V lost 3 bases to trimming and J lost 4 bases, with 12 bases between them. The V gene's germline CDR1 is MNHEY and CDR2 SMNVEV (reference sequence). CDR3 sequence reads: CASSFEGGITEAFF. CDR3 in DNA: TGTGCCAGCAGTTTTGAGGGGGGGATCACTGAAGCTTTCTTT.

J is TRBJ2-1 and V is TRBV7-2, with 9 bases aligning to TRBD1. J gave up 2 bases and V 9 bases, and 5 bases lay outside the gene matches. This CDR3 contains 14 residues. The germline CDR1 and CDR2 sequences are SGHTA and FQGNSA. The CDR3 bases are TGTGCCAGTACGCGGGACAGGGCCTACAATGAGCAGTTCTTC. Translated, it gives CASTRDRAYNEQFF.

This chain joins TRBV18 and TRBJ2-1; 11 bases agree with TRBD2. The CDR3 totals 15 residues. Trimming took 6 bases from V and 10 from J; bases not matched to a gene: 11. The germline V gene encodes CDR1 KGHSH and CDR2 LQKENI. CDR3 in DNA: TGTGCCAGCTCGCCTACTAGCGGGGGAGCCCAGGAGCAGTTCTTC. Its protein is CASSPTSGGAQEQFF.